The 22 T cell receptor beta chains below come from one sample, sequenced in a study of blood T cells in healthy people across ages. The authors ran a second PCR of about 7 to 11 cycles using a sample-barcoded 5' primer and a J-beta primer mix. From the 5' RACE reads, TCRdb called clonotypes with MiXCR, one entry per CDR3 protein. Found here are roughly 1,000,000 distinct CDR3 sequences, around 25% of them singletons; the top ten hold about 0.72%. These same records also appear under a second study, on T cells of mothers and their children.

Specimen: blood. All receptors derive from a girl aged 2 to 10 in good health.

The genes are TRBV28 and TRBJ2-1; 7 bases map to TRBD1. Germline CDR1 is MDHEN and CDR2 is SYDVKM. CDR3 length: 15 amino acids. The V gene end was trimmed by 4 bases and the J gene end by 0 bases; junction bases not matched to a gene: 3. The CDR3 region is CASSSGGTSYNEQFF. In DNA, the CDR3 is TGTGCCAGCAGTTCAGGGGGTACCTCCTACAATGAGCAGTTCTTC.

The chain carries TRBV20-1 and TRBJ2-2, with 14 bases identical to TRBD2. Germline CDR1 reads DFQATT; CDR2 reads SNEGSKA (reference sequence). This CDR3 is built from 17 residues. V shed 8 bases, J shed 5 bases, and the junction held 13 bases outside the gene matches. The CDR3 region has the DNA TGCAGTCCAACCGGGACTAGCGGGGGAAGTCGGACCGGGGAGCTGTTTTTT. Its translation: CSPTGTSGGSRTGELFF.

The chain is built from TRBV5-1 and TRBJ2-5, with 8 bases aligning to TRBD2. The J call is doubtful: the DNA matches TRBJ2-1 better. Germline V lookup: CDR1 SGHRS, CDR2 YFSETQ. This CDR3 spans 14 amino acids. CDR3 sequence reads: CASSLLGLDNEQFF. CDR3 DNA: TGCGCCAGCAGCTTGTTGGGACTAGACAATGAGCAGTTCTTC.

The rearrangement uses TRBV20-1 and TRBJ1-1; unclear D gene. The CDR3 covers 14 residues. Trimming took 2 bases from V and 1 from J, leaving 11 bases between them. The germline V gene encodes CDR1 DFQATT and CDR2 SNEGSKA (reference sequence). The CDR3 DNA sequence: TGCAGTGCTAGAATTGGGGATTCGAACACTGAAGCTTTCTTT. This sequence encodes CSARIGDSNTEAFF.

J is TRBJ2-5 and V is TRBV6-6; D is ambiguous. The V gene lost 0 bases and the J gene lost 5 bases, with 7 bases spanning the gap. CDR3 size: 13 residues. Germline loops: CDR1 MNHNY, CDR2 SVGAGI (reference sequence). The CDR3 DNA reads as TGTGCCAGCAGTTACTCTGTGCGGGAGACCCAGTACTTC. It yields the protein CASSYSVRETQYF.

This sequence joins TRBV5-1 and TRBJ2-5; no firm D call. V was shortened by 4 bases and J by 3 bases, with 22 bases between the two germline ends. Germline V lookup: CDR1 SGHRS, CDR2 YFSETQ. CDR3 length equals 17 residues. As DNA, the CDR3 is TGCGCCAGCAGCGGCCCCACTTCCCGACCGACGGAAGAGACCCAGTACTTC. It codes for CASSGPTSRPTEETQYF.

The chain uses TRBV9 and TRBJ2-1; the match to TRBD1 covers 7 bases. The CDR3 loop spans 17 amino acids. J lost 10 bases, V lost 0 bases, and 16 bases had no gene match. Germline V CDR1 and CDR2: SGDLS, YYNGEE. CDR3 region: CASSVGETGFRLNEQFF. The CDR3 DNA sequence: TGTGCCAGCAGCGTAGGTGAGACAGGGTTTCGTCTTAACGAGCAGTTCTTC.

The sample holds a few counts of this clonotype. CDR3 sequence reads: CSVVRVAGGRYEQYF. The CDR3 DNA is TGCAGCGTGGTCCGGGTAGCGGGAGGCCGCTACGAGCAGTACTTC. The chain is built from TRBV29-1 and TRBJ2-7, with 10 nucleotides matching TRBD2. Germline lookup yields CDR1 SQVTM and CDR2 ANQGSEA. The CDR3 length is 15 residues. The trim removed 6 bases at V and 3 bases at J, leaving 11 bases unmatched.

The CDR3 here is CSARDLLGKTQYF. DNA of the CDR3: TGCAGTGCTAGAGACCTCCTAGGAAAGACCCAGTACTTC. V usage is TRBV20-1 and J usage is TRBJ2-5; D remains unclear. Trimming left V 0 bases short and J 6 bases short, with 11 bases between. This CDR3 region has 13 residues. Germline values: CDR1 DFQATT, CDR2 SNEGSKA (reference sequence).

This chain connects TRBV28 to TRBJ2-5; D may be TRBD2 (6 bases). The assigned J gene may be wrong: the sequence end matches TRBJ2-7 better. This CDR3 is built from 14 residues. Germline lookup yields CDR1 MDHEN and CDR2 SYDVKM. In nucleotides, the CDR3 is TGTGCCAGCAGTTTTGGAGGGAACTCCTACGAGCAGTACTTC. Protein: CASSFGGNSYEQYF.

The chain couples TRBV14 to TRBJ2-1, with 11 bases identical to TRBD2. With the DNA end fitting TRBJ2-5 better, the J assignment may be wrong. This CDR3 spans 15 amino acids. Per the germline V gene, CDR1 is SGHDN and CDR2 is FVKESK. The CDR3 region is CASSQQLAGVETQYF. CDR3 nucleotide sequence: TGTGCCAGCAGCCAACAACTAGCGGGGGTGGAGACCCAGTACTTC.

This rearrangement joins TRBV6-1 to TRBJ2-1; the D is unclear. The CDR3 covers 14 residues. The ends were cut back, 6 bases at V and 5 bases at J, with 14 bases in the middle. From germline, CDR1 is MNHNS and CDR2 SASEGT. The CDR3 reads CASRGDGAHNEQFF. In DNA form, the CDR3 reads TGTGCCAGCAGAGGTGACGGCGCCCACAATGAGCAGTTCTTC.

The gene calls are TRBV3-1 and TRBJ2-5, with D maybe TRBD2 (7 bases). The V end was cut by 0 bases, the J end by 4 bases, with 21 bases between. From germline, CDR1 is LGHDT and CDR2 YNNKEL (reference sequence). This CDR3 is built from 18 residues. CDR3 sequence: CASSQEGAWGGSRETQYF. CDR3 coding DNA: TGTGCCAGCAGCCAAGAGGGGGCTTGGGGCGGGAGCCGAGAGACCCAGTACTTC.

The V and J genes are TRBV7-2 and TRBJ2-3; 10 positions match TRBD2. Germline V gives CDR1 SGHTA, CDR2 FQGNSA. There are 16 residues in the CDR3. The trim removed 0 bases at V and 7 bases at J, leaving 7 bases unmatched. The CDR3 protein is CASSLALGLAPNTQYF. The CDR3 nucleotides read TGTGCCAGCAGCTTAGCGCTGGGACTAGCGCCCAATACGCAGTATTTT.

This clonotype was detected only a few times. The chain has TRBV6-5 and TRBJ1-2; D is unresolved. Germline-derived CDR1 and CDR2 are MNHEY and SVGAGI. Trimming removed 8 bases from V and 3 bases from J, with 13 bases in between. This CDR3 is 13 amino acids long. The CDR3 bases are TGTGCCAGCCTCAGGAGCCGAGACTATGGCTACACCTTC. Translation: CASLRSRDYGYTF.

The V gene is TRBV4-1, the J gene TRBJ2-3; 8 nucleotides align to TRBD2. The CDR3 consists of 12 residues. Germline CDR1 reads MGHRA; CDR2 reads YSYEKL. V trimming: 9 bases; J trimming: 6 bases; junction bases outside the gene matches: 5. DNA for the CDR3: TGCGCCAGTCGGCGGGGGGATGATACGCAGTATTTT. This sequence encodes CASRRGDDTQYF.

This rearrangement joins TRBV6-6 to TRBJ1-1, with 8 bases aligning to TRBD1. The CDR3 runs 13 residues. The germline V gene encodes CDR1 MNHNY and CDR2 SVGAGI (reference sequence). V gave up 4 bases and J gave up 7 bases; unmatched junction bases: 5. CDR3 sequence reads: CASSLQGVGEAFF. DNA for the CDR3: TGTGCCAGCAGTTTACAGGGGGTTGGTGAAGCTTTCTTT.

This clonotype turned up a few times. This chain joins TRBV12-3 or TRBV12-4 and TRBJ2-1, with D possibly matching TRBD2 (5 bases). The ends were cut back, 5 bases at V and 7 bases at J, with 15 bases in the middle. The CDR3 has 14 residues. The CDR3 bases are TGTGCCAGCAGTCTTAGCGAGAACCCGAATGAGCAGTTCTTC. It specifies CASSLSENPNEQFF.

With regard to this clonotype: One junction end does not reproduce the germline sequence, and a read error may be involved. The J gene is TRBJ2-5, the V gene TRBV6-2 or TRBV6-3; 11 bases map to TRBD2. CDR3 size: 16 residues. Germline CDR1 reads MNHEY; CDR2 reads SVGEGT. In DNA form, the CDR3 reads TGTGCCAGCAGTTACTCGACTAGCGGGATTCAAGGGACCCAGTACTTC. It encodes CASSYSTSGIQGTQYF.

The gene calls are TRBV6-1 and TRBJ1-1, with no clear D. Trimming shortened V by 11 bases and J by 3 bases, and 16 bases separated the two germline ends. CDR1 MNHNS and CDR2 SASEGT come from the germline V gene. This CDR3 region has 13 residues. The CDR3 DNA sequence: TGTGCCGCCAGGAAGGGATATTACACTGAAGCTTTCTTT. It translates to CAARKGYYTEAFF.

This chain joins TRBV5-1 and TRBJ2-1; the match to TRBD1 covers 7 bases. CDR1 is SGHRS, CDR2 YFSETQ, per germline. The CDR3 totals 14 residues. The J segment lost 6 bases and the V segment lost 4 bases, leaving 7 bases of the junction unmatched. The CDR3 region is CASSADRPTNEQFF. Written as DNA, the CDR3 is TGCGCCAGCAGCGCGGACAGGCCTACCAATGAGCAGTTCTTC.

With respect to this clonotype: A junction boundary mismatches the germline segment, possibly from a read error. The chain carries TRBV20-1 and TRBJ2-7, with D perhaps matching TRBD2 (5 bases). CDR3 length equals 14 residues. The germline gives CDR1 DFQATT, CDR2 SNEGSKA (reference sequence). In DNA, the CDR3 is TGCAGTGCTAAAGATTACGGGGTTTCCTACGAGCAGTACTTT. Translated, it gives CSAKDYGVSYEQYF.